The 24 T cell receptor beta chains in this list originate from one sample, sequenced in a study of blood T cell repertoires in COVID-19. Assay used: immunoSEQ multiplex PCR; TCRdb lists only in-frame clones, some missing. In the table there are some 45,000 clones, nearly 80% of which are singletons. The sequencing sample was made of peripheral blood. Every receptor here comes from a man between 65 and 80 years old with acute or convalescent COVID-19.

The rearrangement uses TRBV28 and TRBJ1-2, with 9 bases lining up with TRBD1. After removal of 3 bases from V and 4 bases from J, the junction contained 3 bases not matched to a gene. Looked up from germline, CDR1 is MDHEN and CDR2 is SYDVKM. The CDR3 has 14 amino acids. This chain's CDR3 is CASSFGTGRYGYTF. In nucleotides, the CDR3 is TGTGCCAGCAGTTTCGGGACAGGGCGCTATGGCTACACCTTC.

This chain uses TRBV7-9 with TRBJ1-1, with D possibly matching TRBD1 (5 bases). The V end was cut by 2 bases, the J end by 0 bases, with 16 bases between. The CDR3 totals 17 residues. Germline lookup yields CDR1 SEHNR and CDR2 FQNEAQ (reference sequence). CDR3 amino acids: CASSLWGGYRLNTEAFF. The CDR3 nucleotides read TGTGCCAGCAGCTTATGGGGAGGGTACAGGTTGAACACTGAAGCTTTCTTT.

The chain recombines TRBV3-1 (or the pseudogene TRBV3-2) with TRBJ1-5; TRBD1 might be the D (5 bases). The CDR3 sequence is 14 residues long. The V gene lost 2 bases and the J gene lost 6 bases, with 11 bases spanning the gap. The V gene's germline CDR1 is LGHDT and CDR2 YNNKEL (reference sequence). CDR3 DNA sequence: TGTGCCAGCAGCCAAACAGGTATTGCTCAGCCCCAGCATTTT. Protein sequence: CASSQTGIAQPQHF.

The genes are TRBV7-9 and TRBJ1-2; D remains ambiguous. V was trimmed by 0 bases and J by 2 bases, leaving 4 bases between them. This CDR3 has 13 residues. Germline V gives CDR1 SEHNR, CDR2 FQNEAQ (reference sequence). In DNA, the CDR3 is TGTGCCAGCAGCTTAGCACAGAACTATGGCTACACCTTC. It yields the protein CASSLAQNYGYTF.

V gene TRBV18 combines with J gene TRBJ2-7; D possibly corresponds to TRBD1 (6 bases). CDR1 and CDR2 from the germline V gene are KGHSH and LQKENI. V lost 1 base to trimming and J lost 3 bases, with 10 bases between them. The CDR3 is made up of 14 amino acids. The CDR3 protein is CASSPRQVYYEQYF. DNA for the CDR3: TGTGCCAGCTCACCACGACAGGTGTACTACGAGCAGTACTTC.

V usage is TRBV9 and J usage is TRBJ1-2, with a tentative D call TRBD1 (5 bases). Looked up from germline, CDR1 is SGDLS and CDR2 is YYNGEE. The length of the CDR3 is 13 residues. V lost 3 bases, J lost 10 bases, and 16 bases lay in between. This CDR3 is CASSDRPYNDYTF. In nucleotides, the CDR3 is TGTGCCAGCAGCGACAGGCCCTATAATGACTACACCTTC.

Comments on this clone: The sample carries other DNA sequences with the same CDR3. V is TRBV7-3 and J is TRBJ1-2; TRBD1 might be the D (6 bases). The germline V and J ends were trimmed by 5 bases and 1 base, with 8 bases remaining between them. Germline CDR1 is SGHTA and CDR2 is FQGTGA. The CDR3 sequence is 13 residues long. The CDR3 DNA is TGTGCCAGCAGCCTGGACAGTAACTATGGCTACACCTTC. It yields the protein CASSLDSNYGYTF. The complete variable domain, with remaining parts taken from reference TRBV7-3 and TRBJ1-2, reads GAGVSQTPSNKVTEKGKYVELRCDPISGHTALYWYRQSLGQGPEFLIYFQGTGAADDSGLPNDRFFAVRPEGSVSTLKIQRTERGDSAVYLCASSLDSNYGYTFGSGTRLTVV.

This clone was picked up a small number of times. The rearrangement joins TRBV6-2 or TRBV6-3 to TRBJ1-2; TRBD1 aligns across 10 bases. Trimming at V came to 2 bases and at J to 7 bases, leaving 4 bases not matched to a gene. The CDR3 is 14 residues long. The germline gives CDR1 MNHEY, CDR2 SVGEGT. Here the CDR3 DNA reads TGTGCCAGCAGTTACGGACAGGGGGTTGGTGGCTACACCTTC. Its protein product is CASSYGQGVGGYTF.

The rearrangement uses TRBV6-6 and TRBJ1-1; D uncertain. V was shortened by 4 bases and J by 7 bases, with 13 bases between the two germline ends. This CDR3 spans 13 amino acids. Per the germline V gene, CDR1 is MNHNY and CDR2 is SVGAGI (reference sequence). The CDR3 DNA reads as TGTGCCAGCAGTTCCCGACTGGGAGGTGAAGCTTTCTTT. Encoded protein: CASSSRLGGEAFF.

This chain uses TRBV18 with TRBJ2-7; 7 bases are shared with TRBD2. V lost 8 bases to trimming and J lost 2 bases; unmatched junction nucleotides: 12. The CDR3 contains 15 residues. Germline assignment: CDR1 KGHSH and CDR2 LQKENI. CDR3 sequence (DNA): TGTGCCAGCCATACCCAAGCGGGACCGACCTACGAGCAGTACTTC. It yields the protein CASHTQAGPTYEQYF.

The genes are TRBV6-5 and TRBJ2-1; D may be TRBD2 (6 bases). V lost 7 bases and J lost 6, with 10 bases in between. CDR3 length equals 12 residues. CDR1 and CDR2 from the germline V gene are MNHEY and SVGAGI. CDR3 bases: TGTGCCAGCAAAGGACTACTCAATGAGCAGTTCTTC. Its translation is CASKGLLNEQFF.

This clone has just one count. The V call is TRBV6-2 or TRBV6-3, the J call TRBJ1-5; TRBD1 might be the D (5 bases). V lost 2 bases to trimming and J lost 1 base, with 9 bases between them. CDR1 is MNHEY, CDR2 SVGEGT, per germline. This CDR3 contains 15 residues. As DNA, the CDR3 is TGTGCCAGCAGTTACCTCGGGGGAAGCAATCAGCCCCAGCATTTT. Encoded protein: CASSYLGGSNQPQHF.

Here the CDR3 DNA reads TGTGCCAGCAGCCCTCGGGATGGCAATCAGCCCCAGCATTTT. It is translated as CASSPRDGNQPQHF. The chain couples TRBV3-1 (or the pseudogene TRBV3-2) to TRBJ1-5; D gene ambiguous. This CDR3 region has 14 residues. Trimming took off 4 bases at V and 2 bases at J, with 9 bases between the two ends. Germline CDR1 and CDR2: LGHDT and YNNKEL (reference sequence).

The chain carries TRBV19 and TRBJ2-2; possibly TRBD1 for D (6 bases). Germline loops: CDR1 LNHDA, CDR2 SQIVND (reference sequence). This CDR3 has 13 amino acids. V was pared by 9 bases and J by 1 base, with 9 bases between. The CDR3 protein is CARSGQNTGELFF. Written as DNA, the CDR3 is TGTGCCAGATCGGGACAGAACACCGGGGAGCTGTTTTTT.

The V and J genes are TRBV7-9 and TRBJ1-4, with D unclear. CDR3 length: 14 amino acids. CDR1 and CDR2 from the germline V gene are SEHNR and FQNEAQ (reference sequence). Deletions cut 5 bases from V and 0 bases from J, with 7 bases between. This chain's CDR3 is CASSERATNEKLFF. CDR3 sequence (DNA): TGTGCCAGCAGCGAAAGAGCAACTAATGAAAAACTGTTTTTT.

The chain has TRBV5-1 and TRBJ1-4; D is undetermined. The CDR3 is made up of 16 amino acids. CDR1 and CDR2 from the germline V gene are SGHRS and YFSETQ. Trimming took 1 base from V and 4 from J, leaving 14 bases between them. In DNA, the CDR3 is TGCGCCAGCAGCTTGAACAGCTACTCGAATAATGAAAAACTGTTTTTT. It encodes CASSLNSYSNNEKLFF.

The chain employs TRBV19 and TRBJ1-4; 7 bases fit TRBD1. The CDR3 consists of 15 residues. The V and J ends lost 2 bases and 6 bases, in that order; junction bases with no gene match: 6. Germline assignment: CDR1 LNHDA and CDR2 SQIVND (reference sequence). The CDR3 loop reads CASSILGQGDEKLFF. Written as DNA, the CDR3 is TGTGCCAGTAGTATATTGGGGCAGGGGGATGAAAAACTGTTTTTT. The whole variable domain, remainder taken from reference TRBV19 and TRBJ1-4, is DGGITQSPKYLFRKEGQNVTLSCEQNLNHDAMYWYRQDPGQGLRLIYYSQIVNDFQKGDIAEGYSVSREKKESFPLTVTSAQKNPTAFYLCASSILGQGDEKLFFGSGTQLSVL.

The rearrangement links TRBV5-1 to TRBJ1-1; D ambiguous. Germline-derived CDR1 and CDR2 are SGHRS and YFSETQ. This CDR3 spans 16 amino acids. The ends were cut back, 0 bases at V and 0 bases at J, with 12 bases in the middle. The CDR3 here is CASSLEIGELNTEAFF. CDR3 DNA: TGCGCCAGCAGCTTGGAGATTGGGGAGTTGAACACTGAAGCTTTCTTT. Supplemented by reference TRBV5-1 and TRBJ1-1, the full variable domain reads KAGVTQTPRYLIKTRGQQVTLSCSPISGHRSVSWYQQTPGQGLQFLFEYFSETQRNKGNFPGRFSGRQFSNSRSEMNVSTLELGDSALYLCASSLEIGELNTEAFFGQGTRLTVV.

V usage is TRBV6-2 or TRBV6-3 and J usage is TRBJ2-7; 10 nucleotides align to TRBD2. Trimming cost V 2 bases and J 3 bases; bases outside gene matches: 4. Germline V gives CDR1 MNHEY, CDR2 SVGEGT. CDR3 length: 15 residues. The DNA of the CDR3 is TGTGCCAGCAGTTACGGACTAGCGGTTGGCTACGAGCAGTACTTC. It translates to CASSYGLAVGYEQYF.

The rearrangement uses TRBV10-2 and TRBJ2-1, with 8 bases aligning to TRBD2. The ends lost 7 bases at V and 0 bases at J; junction bases unmatched: 17. Germline V CDR1 and CDR2: WSHSY, SAAADI. This CDR3 contains 19 residues. The CDR3 sequence: CASNSLWGGGSRSYNEQFF. DNA of the CDR3: TGCGCCAGCAACTCCCTTTGGGGCGGGGGGTCTCGCTCCTACAATGAGCAGTTCTTC.

This clone has just a few counts. The chain joins TRBV5-1 to TRBJ1-1; D call uncertain. The CDR3 sequence is 14 residues long. Germline lookup yields CDR1 SGHRS and CDR2 YFSETQ. The ends were cut back, 4 bases at V and 1 base at J, with 11 bases in the middle. The CDR3, as DNA: TGCGCCAGCAGCCCCGAGGGCCGGAACACTGAAGCTTTCTTT. This gives the protein CASSPEGRNTEAFF.

V gene TRBV10-3 combines with J gene TRBJ2-1; weak D call: TRBD2 (7 bases). The CDR3 runs to 14 residues. Trimming removed 5 bases at V and 6 bases at J, with 14 bases between. Germline lookup yields CDR1 ENHRY and CDR2 SYGVKD. The CDR3 here is CAISRGAVINEQFF. The CDR3 coding sequence is TGTGCCATCAGTCGGGGGGCGGTGATCAATGAGCAGTTCTTC.

This chain uses TRBV28 with TRBJ1-5; D uncertain. Trimming shortened V by 6 bases and J by 0 bases, and 9 bases separated the two germline ends. In germline, CDR1 is MDHEN, CDR2 SYDVKM. CDR3 length equals 14 residues. CDR3 protein: CASRRLPSNQPQHF. In nucleotides, the CDR3 is TGTGCCAGCAGGCGACTGCCTAGCAATCAGCCCCAGCATTTT. Full variable domain (outside the CDR3, taken from reference TRBV28 and TRBJ1-5): DVKVTQSSRYLVKRTGEKVFLECVQDMDHENMFWYRQDPGLGLRLIYFSYDVKMKEKGDIPEGYSVSREKKERFSLILESASTNQTSMYLCASRRLPSNQPQHFGDGTRLSIL.

This chain joins TRBV9 and TRBJ2-3; 16 nucleotides line up with TRBD2. CDR1 and CDR2 (germline): SGDLS, YYNGEE. Trimming at V came to 3 bases and at J to 0 bases, leaving 7 bases not matched to a gene. The CDR3 consists of 19 residues. The CDR3 DNA reads as TGTGCCAGCAGCGCGGGACTAGCGGGGGGGACAATAAGCACAGATACGCAGTATTTT. Amino acid sequence: CASSAGLAGGTISTDTQYF.